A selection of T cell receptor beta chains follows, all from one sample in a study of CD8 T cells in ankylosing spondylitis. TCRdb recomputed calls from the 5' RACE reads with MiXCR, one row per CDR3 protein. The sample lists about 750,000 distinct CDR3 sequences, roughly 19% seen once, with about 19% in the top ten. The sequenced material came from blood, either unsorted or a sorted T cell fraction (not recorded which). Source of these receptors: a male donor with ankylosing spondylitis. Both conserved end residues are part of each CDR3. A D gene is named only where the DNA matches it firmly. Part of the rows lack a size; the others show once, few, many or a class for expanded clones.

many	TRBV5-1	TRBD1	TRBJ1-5	TGTGCCAGCAGTCCCGGGACAGGGGGAAATCAGCCCCAGCATTTT	CASSPGTGGNQPQHF
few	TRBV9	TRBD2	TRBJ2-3	TGTGCCAGCAGCGTAGGTTCCCGGGGGGGCCTGACAGATACGCAGTATTTT	CASSVGSRGGLTDTQYF
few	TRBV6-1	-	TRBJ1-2	TGTGCCAGCAATCCATCTAACTATGGCTACACCTTC	CASNPSNYGYTF
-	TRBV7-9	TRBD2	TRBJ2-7	TGTGCCAGCAGCTTCGGTCTAGCGGGGAAATCCTACGAGCAGTACTTC	CASSFGLAGKSYEQYF
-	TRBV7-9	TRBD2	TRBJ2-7	TGTGCCAGCAGCGCCCGTGGCGGGAGTTTCTACGAGCAGTACTTC	CASSARGGSFYEQYF
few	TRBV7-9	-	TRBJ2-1	TGTGCCAGCAGCTTAGGGTACGGGGTCGGTAACAATGAGCAGTTCTTC	CASSLGYGVGNNEQFF
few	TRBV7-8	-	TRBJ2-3	TGTGCCAGCAGCCTTCTGGAGGGAGGAGGCACAGATACGCAGTATTTT	CASSLLEGGGTDTQYF
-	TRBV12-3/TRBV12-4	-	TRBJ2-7	TGTGCCAGCAGGCCCCAGGGTTACCACGAGCAGTACTTC	CASRPQGYHEQYF
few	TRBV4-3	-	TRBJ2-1	TGCGCCAGCAGCCAAGATATGGGGGCGCCCCGGCAGTTCTTC	CASSQDMGAPRQFF
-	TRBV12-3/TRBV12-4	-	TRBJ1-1	TGTGCCAGCAGTTTCTGGTCCGAAGCTTTCTTT	CASSFWSEAFF
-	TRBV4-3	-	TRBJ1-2	TGCGCCAGCAGCCAGACGGCAACTAACTATGGCTACACCTTC	CASSQTATNYGYTF
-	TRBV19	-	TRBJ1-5	TGTGCCAGTAGTACCTACAGGGACCAGCCCCAGCATTTT	CASSTYRDQPQHF
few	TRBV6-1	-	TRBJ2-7	TGTGCCAGCAGGAAAGCCCCGCAGGGCTCCGGATACGAGCAGTACTTC	CASRKAPQGSGYEQYF
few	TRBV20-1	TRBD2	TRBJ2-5	TGCAGTGCTAGAGTTTTTCAGTGGGTTTGGACTAGCCGACAAGAGACCCAGTACTTC	CSARVFQWVWTSRQETQYF
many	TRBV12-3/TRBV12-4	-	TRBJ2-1	TGTGCCAGCAGTCCCCTCGGGTACAATGAGCAGTTCTTC	CASSPLGYNEQFF
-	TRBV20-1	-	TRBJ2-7	TGCAGTGCCGACGGACCGCTATCCTACGAGCAGTACTTC	CSADGPLSYEQYF
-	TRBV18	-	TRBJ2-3	TGTGCCAGCTCACCCCCGACCATTCGAACGCAGTATTTT	CASSPPTIRTQYF
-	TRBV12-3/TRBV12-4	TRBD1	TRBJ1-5	TGTGCCAGCAGTTCCTTCGGGACAGGGTTAGGTCAGCCCCAGCATTTT	CASSSFGTGLGQPQHF
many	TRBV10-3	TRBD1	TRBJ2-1	TGTGCCATCAGTGGACACCAGGGACAGGGGTGGAATGAGCAGTTCTTC	CAISGHQGQGWNEQFF
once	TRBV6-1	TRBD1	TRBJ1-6	TGTGCCAGCACCCAATGGACAGGGAATTCACCCCTCCACTTT	CASTQWTGNSPLHF
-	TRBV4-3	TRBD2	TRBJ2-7	TGCGCCAGCAGCCAAGATAGCGGGAGACTAACCGAGCAGTACTTC	CASSQDSGRLTEQYF
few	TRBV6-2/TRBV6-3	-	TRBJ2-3	TGTGCCAGCAGCCCCAGTGCTAGCACAGATACGCAGTATTTT	CASSPSASTDTQYF
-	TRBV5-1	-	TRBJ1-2	TGCGCCAGCAGACGCGGGGAAAACTATGGCTACACCTTC	CASRRGENYGYTF
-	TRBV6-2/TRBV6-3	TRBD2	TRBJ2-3	TGTGCCAGCAGTTACAGCCCCGCTAGCGGGACAGATACGCAGTATTTT	CASSYSPASGTDTQYF
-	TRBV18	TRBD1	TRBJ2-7	TGTGCCAGCTCAGCCGGGACAGGGTATCCCTACGAGCAGTACTTC	CASSAGTGYPYEQYF
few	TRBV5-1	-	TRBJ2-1	TGCGCCAGCAGCTCTGGGGACACCTCCTACAATGAGCAGTTCTTC	CASSSGDTSYNEQFF
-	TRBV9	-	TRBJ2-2	TGTGCCAGCAGCGTAGTTTGGGACGACAGCTTTAACACCGGGGAGCTGTTTTTT	CASSVVWDDSFNTGELFF
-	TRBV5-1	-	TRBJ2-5	TGCGCCAGCAGCTTCGCAGGGGCGACCCTCCAAGAGACCCAGTACTTC	CASSFAGATLQETQYF
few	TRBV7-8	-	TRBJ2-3	TGTGCCAGCAGCTTAGACAGCCCATATTTCATAGATACGCAGTATTTT	CASSLDSPYFIDTQYF
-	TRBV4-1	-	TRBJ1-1	TGCGCCAGCAGCGACAGCAACACTGAAGCTTTCTTT	CASSDSNTEAFF
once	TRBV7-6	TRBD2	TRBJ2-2	TGTGCCAGCAGCTTAGAGAGTCCTTGGACTAGCGGGAAGGGTAACACCGGGGAGCTGTTTTTT	CASSLESPWTSGKGNTGELFF
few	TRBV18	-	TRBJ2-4	TGTGCCAGCTCACAAAAAACCGTAGCCGCCGGGGGCATTCAGTACTTC	CASSQKTVAAGGIQYF
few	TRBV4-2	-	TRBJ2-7	TGTGCCAGCAGCCAAGAAAGCGGACACTACGAGCAGTACTTC	CASSQESGHYEQYF
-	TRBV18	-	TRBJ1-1	TGTGCCAGCTCCAACCAAGAGAGAAAGAACACTGAAGCTTTCTTT	CASSNQERKNTEAFF
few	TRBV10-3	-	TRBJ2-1	TGTGCCATCAGTGAACATCGGGGGTTGCCTACGTACAATGAGCAGTTCTTC	CAISEHRGLPTYNEQFF
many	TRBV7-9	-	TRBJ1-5	TGTGCCAGCAGCTTAGACCTTGGGAATCAGCCCCAGCATTTT	CASSLDLGNQPQHF
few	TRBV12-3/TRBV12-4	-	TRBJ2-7	TGTGCCAGCAGTCTTACAGGGACCATCAGGCACGAGCAGTACTTC	CASSLTGTIRHEQYF
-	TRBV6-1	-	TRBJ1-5	TGTGCCAGCAGACCCGAAGGGACCAATCAGCCCCAGCATTTT	CASRPEGTNQPQHF
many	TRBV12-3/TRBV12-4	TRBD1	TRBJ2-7	TGTGCCAGCAGTAGACAGGGATTAGGCGAGCAGTACTTC	CASSRQGLGEQYF
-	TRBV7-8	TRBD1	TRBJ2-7	TGTGCCAGCAGCTCGGACAGGGAGGACTACGAGCAGTACTTC	CASSSDREDYEQYF
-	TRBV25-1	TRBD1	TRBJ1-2	TGTGCCAGCAGTGAATACGTACAGGGGAATGGCTACACCTTC	CASSEYVQGNGYTF
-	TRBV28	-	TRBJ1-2	TGTGCCAGCAGAACGATGGGGGGGAACTATGGCTACACCTTC	CASRTMGGNYGYTF
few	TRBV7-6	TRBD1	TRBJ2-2	TGTGCCAGCAGCTTAGCGACAGGGGCTGGCACCGGGGAGCTGTTTTTT	CASSLATGAGTGELFF
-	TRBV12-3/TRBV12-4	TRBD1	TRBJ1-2	TGTGCCAGCACCCGGGACAGAAAAAACTATGGCTACACCTTC	CASTRDRKNYGYTF
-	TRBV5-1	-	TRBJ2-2	TGCGCCAGCAGCTTGGTCGTAGACGGGGAGCTGTTTTTT	CASSLVVDGELFF
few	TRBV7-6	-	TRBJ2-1	TGTGCCAGCAGCTCCCAACTTTCAGCGGAAACGCAGTTCTTC	CASSSQLSAETQFF
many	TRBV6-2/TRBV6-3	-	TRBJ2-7	TGTGCCAGCAGTTGGGGGACTCCTAGCTACGAGCAGTACTTC	CASSWGTPSYEQYF
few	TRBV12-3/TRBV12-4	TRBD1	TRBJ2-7	TGTGCCAGCAGTTTTACGGGACAGGGTCAATACGAGCAGTACTTC	CASSFTGQGQYEQYF
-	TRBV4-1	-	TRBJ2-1	TGCGCCAGCAGCCAAGAGGGGGAGAACTACAATGAGCAGTTCTTC	CASSQEGENYNEQFF
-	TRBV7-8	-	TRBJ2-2	TGTGCCAGCATCCGTATGGCTGAGGGTACCGGGGAGCTGTTTTTT	CASIRMAEGTGELFF
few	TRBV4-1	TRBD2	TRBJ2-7	TGCGCCAGCAGCCAGGGTCCCCTGACCCACTCCACACTAGCGGAGTCCTACGAGCAGTACTTC	CASSQGPLTHSTLAESYEQYF
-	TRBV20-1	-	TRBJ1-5	TGCAGTGCTAGGGATCGAGTTGGTTCGTCCCAGCCCCAGCATTTT	CSARDRVGSSQPQHF
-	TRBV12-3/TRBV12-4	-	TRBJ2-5	TGTGCCAGCAGTTTGGTACCCCAAGAGACCCAGTACTTC	CASSLVPQETQYF